The clone carrying this TCR beta chain was seen only a few times. Its matching antigen is unknown. Amplification of ligated cDNA took four PCR rounds with SP2 and nested alpha and beta constant primers. Blood and skin TCR RNA was reverse transcribed with alpha and beta constant primers. TCRdb reprocessed the 5' RACE reads with MiXCR, giving one entry per CDR3 protein. The sample comprises roughly 62,000 distinct CDR3 sequences, less than 10% of which are singletons, and roughly 21% rests with the top ten. The data derive from a study of naive and memory T cell subsets. Findings of the study overall: TCR transcript changes with activation or differentiation may affect this RNA method.

TCR cDNA received a 3' ligated oligonucleotide that carried a UMI. Adult healthy volunteers gave 2.5 ml peripheral blood for whole-blood RNA. Trimming took off 7 bases at V and 4 bases at J, with 13 bases between the two ends. This CDR3 is built from 13 residues. The V call is TRBV12-3 or TRBV12-4, the J call TRBJ1-2, with D unclear. This sequence was found in a female donor in good health. Here the CDR3 DNA reads TGTGCCAGCACCCGCCAACCGGCCTATGGCTACACCTTC. Translated: CASTRQPAYGYTF.